This is a list of T cell receptor beta chains from one sample in a study of blood T cell repertoires in COVID-19. Data came from immunoSEQ multiplex PCR; TCRdb stores just in-frame clones and leaves some out. This table holds 200,000 to 250,000 clones, 86% found once. The sample was PBMCs or T cells enriched from blood (not recorded which). The receptors were gathered from a woman aged 40 to 50 with acute COVID-19. Each CDR3 is given without its conserved first and last residue.

v_gene: TRBV19; j_gene: TRBJ1-2; CDR3aa: ASRKGAPRANYGYT
v_gene: TRBV4-2; j_gene: TRBJ1-2; CDR3aa: ASRPLGTNNYGYT
v_gene: TRBV25-1; j_gene: TRBJ1-4; CDR3aa: ASSEGFGQNGEKLF
v_gene: TRBV19; j_gene: TRBJ2-1; CDR3aa: ASSSSGLKEQF
v_gene: TRBV18; j_gene: TRBJ2-1; CDR3aa: ASSAASDEQF
v_gene: TRBV29-1; j_gene: TRBJ2-1; CDR3aa: SVVSGANEQF
v_gene: TRBV2; j_gene: TRBJ2-3; CDR3aa: ARSTGYADTQY
v_gene: TRBV20-1; j_gene: TRBJ2-2; CDR3aa: SASRSGGATGELF
v_gene: TRBV18; j_gene: TRBJ1-4; CDR3aa: ASSPRRVNEKLF
v_gene: TRBV19; j_gene: TRBJ1-5; CDR3aa: ATERGPGQPQH
v_gene: TRBV4-1; j_gene: TRBJ1-3; CDR3aa: ASSQVKAGKGNTIY
v_gene: TRBV5-1; j_gene: TRBJ1-1; CDR3aa: ASSLQGPENTEAF
v_gene: TRBV10-3; j_gene: TRBJ1-2; CDR3aa: AISERGQGAGYGYT
v_gene: TRBV25-1; j_gene: TRBJ1-2; CDR3aa: ASGDRFIYGYT
v_gene: TRBV5-1; j_gene: TRBJ2-1; CDR3aa: ASSGWGGGGDEQF
v_gene: TRBV5-1; j_gene: TRBJ2-7; CDR3aa: ASSWTGGSYEQY
v_gene: TRBV4-3; j_gene: TRBJ1-1; CDR3aa: ASSQIVRGTEAF
v_gene: TRBV2; j_gene: TRBJ1-2; CDR3aa: ATAFGVIDDDYGYT
v_gene: TRBV29-1; j_gene: TRBJ1-2; CDR3aa: SVGTGYGYT
v_gene: TRBV7-2; j_gene: TRBJ1-1; CDR3aa: ASSSHRDPSNTEAF
v_gene: TRBV18; j_gene: TRBJ2-5; CDR3aa: ASSPFGQASETQY